Listed below are T cell receptor beta chains from one sample, sequenced in a study of T cell changes during pregnancy in multiple sclerosis. TCRdb keeps only in-frame clones here, not all; method: immunoSEQ multiplex PCR. The repertoire holds 40,000 to 50,000 clones, with approximately 94% as singletons. Sequenced material: CD4+ T cells from peripheral blood mononuclear cells, taken in the third trimester of pregnancy. The receptors originated from a female donor with multiple sclerosis, enrolled in a pregnancy study. Both conserved end residues are part of each CDR3. The D gene is left open where the match is weak. Not every row has a clone size; where given, it reads once, few, many or a size class.

size	J	V	D	CDR3	DNA
-	TRBJ2-2	TRBV10-3	-	CATQREPNTGELFF	TGTGCCACGCAACGGGAGCCGAACACCGGGGAGCTGTTTTTT
-	TRBJ2-3	TRBV10-3	TRBD2	CAISDPTSGRVDTQYF	TGTGCCATCAGTGACCCCACTAGCGGGAGGGTAGATACGCAGTATTTT
-	TRBJ2-2	TRBV6-1	TRBD1	CASRRGQGSTGELFF	TGTGCCAGCAGAAGAGGACAGGGGAGCACCGGGGAGCTGTTTTTT
once	TRBJ1-5	TRBV6-5	-	CASNHKSQPQHF	TGTGCCAGCAACCACAAGTCTCAGCCCCAGCATTTT
-	TRBJ2-3	TRBV30	-	CAWSLRRTYTDTQYF	TGTGCCTGGAGTCTCCGGAGGACTTACACAGATACGCAGTATTTT
-	TRBJ1-1	TRBV29-1	-	CSAANANTEAFF	TGCAGCGCCGCGAATGCGAACACTGAAGCTTTCTTT
-	TRBJ1-3	TRBV7-2	-	CASRLGGGSGNTIYF	TGTGCCAGCAGATTAGGGGGAGGCTCTGGAAACACCATATATTTT
-	TRBJ2-1	TRBV4-2	-	CASSQDRSSPQYNEQFF	TGTGCCAGCAGCCAAGATCGGTCTAGCCCCCAGTACAATGAGCAGTTCTTC
-	TRBJ2-1	TRBV27	-	CASSLRLTGAYNEQFF	TGTGCCAGCAGTCTCCGTTTAACGGGAGCGTACAATGAGCAGTTCTTC
-	TRBJ2-1	TRBV15	TRBD2	CATSLTSGRAHEQFF	TGTGCCACCAGCCTGACTAGCGGGAGGGCCCATGAGCAGTTCTTC
-	TRBJ2-2	TRBV19	TRBD2	CASSPDWAGVTGELFF	TGTGCCAGTAGCCCCGATTGGGCGGGGGTCACCGGGGAGCTGTTTTTT
-	TRBJ1-1	TRBV2	-	CASNLTPGLGQAFF	TGTGCCAGCAATCTAACTCCTGGACTGGGCCAAGCTTTCTTT
-	TRBJ2-7	TRBV5-5	TRBD2	CASSLIGSGSHEQYF	TGTGCCAGCAGCTTGATAGGTAGCGGGAGCCACGAGCAGTACTTC
-	TRBJ2-5	TRBV15	-	CATSMRQRQETQYF	TGTGCCACCAGCATGCGACAGAGACAAGAGACCCAGTACTTC
-	TRBJ2-7	TRBV11-2	-	CASSPAAIPYEQYF	TGTGCCAGCAGCCCCGCGGCGATCCCCTACGAGCAGTACTTC
-	TRBJ2-7	TRBV21-1	-	CASNWAASEQYF	TGTGCCAGCAATTGGGCAGCTTCCGAGCAGTACTTC
-	TRBJ2-3	TRBV6-1	-	CASIRGRDVTSTQYF	TGTGCCAGCATTAGAGGCAGGGATGTAACCTCTACGCAGTATTTT
-	TRBJ1-2	TRBV19	-	CASSIDRFRGYTF	TGTGCCAGTAGTATAGACAGGTTCCGTGGCTACACCTTC
-	TRBJ1-4	TRBV6-1	-	CASSEGAKLFF	TGTGCCAGCAGTGAAGGGGCGAAACTGTTTTTT
-	TRBJ1-2	TRBV30	-	CAWRPTGMALLSGYTF	TGTGCCTGGAGACCCACAGGGATGGCGCTATTAAGTGGCTACACCTTC
-	TRBJ2-7	TRBV6-6	-	CASRSPQASPYEQYF	TGTGCCAGCAGGTCGCCACAGGCGAGTCCCTACGAGCAGTACTTC
-	TRBJ1-1	TRBV9	TRBD1	CASSLTPTGANTEAFF	TGTGCCAGCAGCCTAACTCCGACAGGGGCCAACACTGAAGCTTTCTTT
-	TRBJ2-5	TRBV4-1	-	CASSQDSGLASETQYF	TGCGCCAGCAGCCAAGATAGTGGGCTAGCATCCGAGACCCAGTACTTC
once	TRBJ1-1	TRBV6-5	-	CASTPADTPNTEAFF	TGTGCCAGCACCCCGGCGGACACTCCGAACACTGAAGCTTTCTTT
-	TRBJ1-1	TRBV29-1	-	CSVIGMNTEAFF	TGCAGCGTTATCGGTATGAACACTGAAGCTTTCTTT
-	TRBJ1-2	TRBV7-2	TRBD1	CASSKHIQRTGVGYTF	TGTGCCAGCAGCAAACATATACAAAGGACAGGGGTTGGCTACACCTTC
-	TRBJ2-3	TRBV27	TRBD2	CASSLSLSGGWTDTQYF	TGTGCCAGCAGTTTATCGTTAAGCGGGGGGTGGACAGATACGCAGTATTTT
-	TRBJ1-1	TRBV28	-	CASSLRDGEAFF	TGTGCCAGCAGTTTGCGGGACGGTGAAGCTTTCTTT
-	TRBJ1-6	TRBV6-6	TRBD1	CASSYRAGGFSPLHF	TGTGCCAGCAGTTACAGGGCAGGGGGCTTTTCACCCCTCCACTTT
-	TRBJ1-1	TRBV13	-	CASSLNGGTTEAFF	TGTGCCAGCAGCTTAAACGGGGGGACCACTGAAGCTTTCTTT
-	TRBJ1-5	TRBV19	-	CASSVSGRVTGQPQHF	TGTGCCAGTAGTGTGTCCGGCAGGGTGACGGGTCAGCCCCAGCATTTT
-	TRBJ1-4	TRBV6-5	-	CASSYLGGDEKLFF	TGTGCCAGCAGTTACCTTGGCGGAGATGAAAAACTGTTTTTT
-	TRBJ2-7	TRBV21-1	-	CASSKPGWGGGHHSYEQYF	TGTGCCAGCAGCAAACCCGGGTGGGGCGGGGGGCACCATTCCTACGAGCAGTACTTC
-	TRBJ2-5	TRBV2	-	CVNQGLQETQYF	TGTGTCAATCAGGGCCTCCAAGAGACCCAGTACTTC
-	TRBJ1-4	TRBV27	TRBD1	CASRASGTVNEKLFF	TGTGCCAGCAGAGCTTCCGGGACAGTAAATGAAAAACTGTTTTTT
-	TRBJ2-7	TRBV4-3	-	CASSPSWGLYEQYF	TGCGCCAGCAGCCCCTCATGGGGGCTCTACGAGCAGTACTTC
-	TRBJ1-5	TRBV11-2	TRBD1	CASSRQGFNQPQHF	TGTGCCAGCAGTAGACAGGGGTTCAATCAGCCCCAGCATTTT
-	TRBJ2-1	TRBV7-2	TRBD2	CASSLDPSGGVMNEQFF	TGTGCCAGCAGCTTAGACCCTAGCGGGGGGGTAATGAATGAGCAGTTCTTC
-	TRBJ2-1	TRBV4-3	-	CASSQGAGLSSYNEQFF	TGCGCCAGCAGCCAAGGGGCAGGCCTGAGCTCCTACAATGAGCAGTTCTTC
-	TRBJ2-2	TRBV28	TRBD1	CASSSRQGSFTGELFF	TGTGCCAGCAGTTCGAGACAGGGGAGTTTCACCGGGGAGCTGTTTTTT
-	TRBJ2-2	TRBV10-3	TRBD2	CAISQLAGEGELFF	TGTGCCATCAGCCAACTAGCGGGAGAAGGGGAGCTGTTTTTT
-	TRBJ2-3	TRBV29-1	TRBD2	CSVKTARTSGSDTQYF	TGCAGCGTTAAAACGGCCCGGACTAGCGGGAGCGATACGCAGTATTTT
-	TRBJ1-3	TRBV30	-	CAWRVSGSGNTIYF	TGTGCCTGGAGAGTCTCCGGCTCTGGAAACACCATATATTTT
-	TRBJ2-3	TRBV9	-	CASSVDQNTQYF	TGTGCCAGCAGCGTAGATCAGAATACGCAGTATTTT
-	TRBJ2-7	TRBV6-6	TRBD1	CASSYSPGQGTYEQYF	TGTGCCAGCAGTTACTCACCGGGACAGGGGACCTACGAGCAGTACTTC
-	TRBJ2-3	TRBV9	TRBD2	CASSVDLAGALMGTQYF	TGTGCCAGCAGCGTAGACCTAGCGGGGGCCCTAATGGGTACGCAGTATTTT
-	TRBJ2-1	TRBV15	TRBD2	CATSRGGGTYNEQFF	TGTGCCACCAGCAGAGGGGGGGGTACTTACAATGAGCAGTTCTTC
-	TRBJ2-1	TRBV2	TRBD1	CASIGDRDNEQFF	TGTGCCAGCATCGGGGACAGGGACAATGAGCAGTTCTTC